This entry lists 10 T cell receptor beta chains sequenced from one sample in a study of blood T cells in healthy people across ages. It was with a sample-barcoded 5' primer and a J-beta primer mix that a second PCR of about 6 to 12 cycles was run. TCRdb used MiXCR to reprocess the 5' RACE reads, holding one entry per CDR3 protein. In the table there are 800,000 to 950,000 distinct CDR3 sequences, approximately 32% of which are singletons. This sample also belongs to another study, concerning T cells of mothers and their children.

Sequencing was performed on blood. Every receptor here comes from a woman in her thirties or forties in good health.

This clonotype was observed many times. The chain recombines TRBV29-1 with TRBJ1-2; 7 bases are a match to TRBD1. The CDR3 contains 15 residues. CDR1 is SQVTM and CDR2 is ANQGSEA in the germline V gene. V shed 2 bases and J 1 base; nucleotides not matched to a gene: 7. The CDR3 sequence is CSVEQGTADNYGYTF. CDR3 sequence (DNA): TGCAGCGTTGAACAAGGGACAGCGGATAACTATGGCTACACCTTC.

This clonotype was seen a handful of times. The rearrangement joins TRBV3-1 to TRBJ2-5; the D gene is possibly TRBD2 (5 bases). CDR1 LGHDT and CDR2 YNNKEL come from the germline V gene (reference sequence). Deletions cut 4 bases from V and 3 bases from J, with 21 bases between. The CDR3 loop spans 17 amino acids. The DNA of the CDR3 is TGTGCCAGCAGCCCGAGTGGACTGTCACAACCCAAAGAGACCCAGTACTTC. Translated: CASSPSGLSQPKETQYF.

This clonotype was seen more than once but under ten times. V gene TRBV29-1 combines with J gene TRBJ2-3, with 8 bases matching TRBD1. Germline CDR1 is SQVTM and CDR2 is ANQGSEA. The V gene end was trimmed by 0 bases and the J gene end by 2 bases; junction bases not matched to a gene: 4. The CDR3 contains 15 residues. The DNA of the CDR3 is TGCAGCGTTGAAGACTGGACAGGGTCCACAGATACGCAGTATTTT. Translated: CSVEDWTGSTDTQYF.

This clonotype has a handful of counts. The V call is TRBV12-3 or TRBV12-4, the J call TRBJ1-1; D gene unclear. Between the trimmed V and J ends, which lost 3 bases and 10 bases, there was a span of 15 bases. The CDR3 extends over 13 amino acids. For the CDR3, the DNA is TGTGCCAGCAGTTTTGGACCTCCTTCTGTAGCTTTCTTT. This sequence encodes CASSFGPPSVAFF.

The chain is built from TRBV29-1 and TRBJ2-5; a weak D match, TRBD2 (7 bases). The germline CDR1 and CDR2 sequences are SQVTM and ANQGSEA. With 4 bases removed from V and 5 bases from J, the gap between germline ends came to 14 bases. The CDR3 loop spans 13 amino acids. The CDR3 DNA reads TGCAGCGTTGTTCGGGGGGCGGTGGAGACCCAGTACTTC. This codes for CSVVRGAVETQYF.

The chain has TRBV7-9 and TRBJ2-1; D is uncertain. Per germline, CDR1 SEHNR and CDR2 FQNEAQ (reference sequence). Trimming cost V 7 bases and J 6 bases, with 7 bases left between them. The CDR3 has 11 amino acids. The CDR3 here is CASNLFNEQFF. The DNA for the CDR3 is TGTGCCAGCAACCTTTTCAATGAGCAGTTCTTC. The full variable domain, in which reference TRBV7-9 and TRBJ2-1 provide the parts outside the CDR3, is DTGVSQNPRHKITKRGQNVTFRCDPISEHNRLYWYRQTLGQGPEFLTYFQNEAQLEKSRLLSDRFSAERPKGSFSTLEIQRTEQGDSAMYLCASNLFNEQFFGPGTRLTVL.

The J gene is TRBJ1-2, the V gene TRBV12-3 or TRBV12-4, with TRBD1 identical over 10 bases. The CDR3 covers 14 residues. J lost 4 bases, V lost 8 bases, and 7 bases had no gene match. CDR3 coding DNA: TGTGCCAGCGGCACCGGGACAGGGGTCTATGGCTACACCTTC. Amino acid sequence: CASGTGTGVYGYTF.

In this sample, this clonotype turned up many times. The gene calls are TRBV6-5 and TRBJ1-1, with 7 bases that match TRBD1. J lost 1 base, V lost 6 bases, and 2 bases had no gene match. CDR3 length: 13 amino acids. Germline V CDR1 and CDR2: MNHEY, SVGAGI. CDR3 residues: CASRRTGNTEAFF. In DNA, the CDR3 is TGTGCCAGCAGAAGGACAGGGAACACTGAAGCTTTCTTT.

The genes are TRBV13 and TRBJ2-7, with 7 bases lining up with TRBD1. The CDR3 loop spans 13 amino acids. The germline CDR1 and CDR2 sequences are PRHDT and FYEKMQ (reference sequence). Losses at the gene ends were 5 bases for V and 5 bases for J; bases not matched to a gene: 6. The CDR3 DNA is TGTGCCAGCAGCATCAACAGGGGCCACGAGCAGTACTTC. As protein: CASSINRGHEQYF.

A few counts support this clonotype. V usage is TRBV28 and J usage is TRBJ1-5, with TRBD1 matching 8 bases. The CDR3 sequence is 13 residues long. Unmatched junction bases numbered 2, after V lost 3 bases and J lost 7 bases. CDR1 MDHEN and CDR2 SYDVKM come from the germline V gene. The CDR3 reads CASSFAGGQPQHF. CDR3 bases: TGTGCCAGCAGTTTTGCAGGGGGCCAGCCCCAGCATTTT.